This T cell receptor (beta chain) is from a study of blood T cell repertoires in COVID-19 (dated by TCRdb to between 2020 and 2021). Regarding the study in general: Collaborator samples came from the United States, Italy and Spain and covered acute and convalescent phases of COVID-19. The material from the prospective study consisted of cDNA or gDNA derived from T cells, B-cell-depleted T cells, or PBMCs. Subjects who had been exposed to COVID-19, were actively infected with it, or had recovered from it provided the deeply sampled blood TCRbeta repertoires that made up the dataset. The repertoires were released in a freely available public database intended as a resource for research on the immune response to SARS-CoV-2. The samples were drawn from two sources: the first 160 participants of the ongoing ImmuneRACE study, and 1,254 subjects contributed by 6 global collaborators. A de-identified subject ID, COVID-19 status, age in years and sex were almost always included in the sample metadata. Where available, HLA class I and class II types were obtained from metadata supplied by the sample provider rather than from assay-based typing.

CDR1 and CDR2, per the germline V gene (reference sequence), are LGHDT and YNNKEL. V and J lose 10 bases and 3 bases, and a span of 12 bases separates them. Counted from cysteine to phenylalanine, this CDR3 has 12 amino acids. Just CDR3 DNA is preserved here, 36 bases in frame from base 1. Participants in the prospective study were aged about 18 to 95 years, lived in 24 United States geographic areas, and enrolled through a virtual design. In the prospective study, participants were assigned to cohorts based on the clinical history participants reported in a screening survey and a study questionnaire. For ImmuneRACE Cohort 3, a participant was defined as recovered based on two consecutive negative NP/OP PCR tests, clearance by a healthcare professional, or resolution of symptoms. In the prospective study, whole blood, serum and a nasopharyngeal or oropharyngeal swab were collected from each participant by mobile phlebotomists. Prospective study participants could optionally give additional blood draws and questionnaires over an approximately two-month period. Before DNA extraction, blood samples from the prospective study were shipped at room temperature or frozen.

Notes on this clone: Its antigen is unknown. Base qualities are not at hand, and no much larger clone is one base apart.

The investigation overall reported the following: How much clinical and demographic metadata was included differed by source and by participant, and the metadata was provided uncurated.

TCRbeta CDR3 regions were amplified from genomic DNA using the immunoSEQ Assay, a bias-controlled multiplex PCR. Concerning the study's data processing: The number of nucleated cells in each sample was estimated from the amplification of reference gene primers within the assay. To quantify the absolute abundance of each unique TCRbeta CDR3 rearrangement, sequence reads were collapsed and filtered. For each sample, productive Simpson clonality was calculated by taking the square root of Simpson's diversity index across productive rearrangements. In its TCRdb copy, this immuneACCESS table keeps in-frame sequences only and misses some clones. Where compared with another copy, unresolved V genes explain less than half of these, and the others have no known cause. That table is the source of V, J and clone size, and D and trimming were worked out from the DNA. The sample data list over 300,000 clones, and nearly 90% of these were observed just once. The ten largest account for approximately 6% of the sample.

The sample consisted of PBMCs or T cells enriched from blood (not recorded which). The TCR sequence derives from a woman aged 30 to 39 who had recovered from COVID-19. The V and J genes are TRBV3-1 (or the pseudogene TRBV3-2) and TRBJ1-1; there is no confident call for the D gene. The nucleotides read TGTGCCACTGGTCGTGCAGACACTGAAGCTTTCTTT. The resulting protein is CATGRADTEAFF.